This entry lists 32 T cell receptor beta chains sequenced from one sample in a study of CXCR3-negative and CXCR3-positive naive CD8 T cells. Study results and caveats: Naive cells that were CXCR3-positive had more hydrophobic TRB CDR3s (compared with CXCR3-negative naive cells).

Their specific antigens are unknown. 5' RACE that incorporated UMI labels was used to prepare the TRB cDNA libraries. Reanalyzing the 5' RACE reads, TCRdb keeps one entry per CDR3 protein, without DNA. Recorded for this sample: approximately 90,000 distinct CDR3 sequences. The specimen was naive CXCR3+ CD8+ T cells from blood. Sample subset: CD45RO-CCR7+CD27+CD95- naive CD8+ T cells expressing CXCR3 (TNR3+). These TCRs come from a human donor in good health. Some clones in this sample may be carry-over from other donors' samples.

This rearrangement joins TRBV2 to TRBJ2-3; TCRdb returns TRBD2, unconfirmable since there is no DNA. Germline CDR1 is SNHLY and CDR2 is FYNNEI. CDR3 length: 17 residues. The CDR3 here is CASSEEGQVTLTDTQYF. The full variable domain, rest sourced from reference TRBV2 and TRBJ2-3, is EPEVTQTPSHQVTQMGQEVILRCVPISNHLYFYWYRQILGQKVEFLVSFYNNEISEKSEIFDDQFSVERPDGSNFTLKIRSTKLEDSAMYFCASSEEGQVTLTDTQYFGPGTRLTVL.

V gene TRBV5-1 combines with J gene TRBJ2-7. The germline V gene encodes CDR1 SGHRS and CDR2 YFSETQ. This CDR3 has 13 residues. CDR3 in amino acids: CASSISDGLEQYF.

The genes are TRBV7-3 and TRBJ2-1; TCRdb picks TRBD1, but there is no DNA to check that call. The CDR3 covers 15 residues. CDR1 and CDR2 (germline): SGHTA, FQGTGA. The CDR3: CASSLTRGDYNEQFF.

The chain recombines TRBV30 with TRBJ2-7; TCRdb picks TRBD1, but there is no DNA to check that call. Germline assignment: CDR1 GTSNPN and CDR2 SVGIG (reference sequence). This CDR3 comprises 14 residues. CDR3 sequence: CAWSLRGFTYEQYF. Combining the CDR3 with reference TRBV30 and TRBJ2-7 gives the whole variable domain SQTIHQWPATLVQPVGSPLSLECTVEGTSNPNLYWYRQAAGRGLQLLFYSVGIGQISSEVPQNLSASRPQDRQFILSSKKLLLSDSGFYLCAWSLRGFTYEQYFGPGTRLTVT.

The chain uses TRBV28 and TRBJ2-7; TCRdb reports TRBD1, a call that lacks DNA to check it against. The CDR3 contains 14 residues. Germline CDR1 MDHEN, CDR2 SYDVKM. The CDR3 spells CASSHPLTAYEQYF.

The chain links TRBV28 to TRBJ2-2; TCRdb reports TRBD2, a call that lacks DNA to check it against. Germline V gene sequence: CDR1 MDHEN, CDR2 SYDVKM. The CDR3 has 15 residues. This CDR3 reads CASSLRRELPGELFF. The whole variable domain, remainder taken from reference TRBV28 and TRBJ2-2, is DVKVTQSSRYLVKRTGEKVFLECVQDMDHENMFWYRQDPGLGLRLIYFSYDVKMKEKGDIPEGYSVSREKKERFSLILESASTNQTSMYLCASSLRRELPGELFFGEGSRLTVL.

This chain connects TRBV5-5 to TRBJ2-5; TCRdb returns TRBD1, unconfirmable since there is no DNA. This CDR3 is built from 14 residues. CDR1 and CDR2 (germline): SGHKS, YYEKEE (reference sequence). CDR3 sequence reads: CASSGGTAKETQYF.

The chain couples TRBV29-1 to TRBJ2-7; TCRdb indicates TRBD1, and absent DNA this call remains unverified. CDR3 size: 12 residues. Per germline, CDR1 SQVTM and CDR2 ANQGSEA. The CDR3 loop is CSVPQGAGEQYF.

This chain connects TRBV5-1 to TRBJ2-5; absent DNA, TCRdb's TRBD2 call cannot be checked. The CDR3 covers 16 residues. Germline V gene lookup returns CDR1 SGHRS and CDR2 YFSETQ. The CDR3 here is CASSLGTLRAQETQYF. The variable domain in full, with the rest retrieved from reference TRBV5-1 and TRBJ2-5, is KAGVTQTPRYLIKTRGQQVTLSCSPISGHRSVSWYQQTPGQGLQFLFEYFSETQRNKGNFPGRFSGRQFSNSRSEMNVSTLELGDSALYLCASSLGTLRAQETQYFGPGTRLLVL.

This rearrangement joins TRBV4-1 to TRBJ1-1. In germline, CDR1 is MGHRA, CDR2 YSYEKL. The CDR3 sequence is 14 residues long. Here the CDR3 reads CASSTLAGNTEAFF.

V usage is TRBV7-3 and J usage is TRBJ2-1. The length of the CDR3 is 13 residues. Germline V gene data show CDR1 as SGHTA and CDR2 as FQGTGA. The CDR3 sequence is CASSLLAYNEQFF.

The chain joins TRBV10-3 to TRBJ1-1; there is no DNA to check the TCRdb D call of TRBD1. The CDR3 is made up of 15 amino acids. Germline V lookup: CDR1 ENHRY, CDR2 SYGVKD. CDR3 residues: CAISESRTMNTEAFF.

V gene TRBV12-3 or TRBV12-4 combines with J gene TRBJ2-7; TCRdb names TRBD1, which stays unverified in the absence of DNA. The CDR3 runs to 15 residues. This chain's CDR3 is CASSPTGAPSYEQYF.

The CDR3 sequence is CASSLTGPLGEAFF. The rearrangement joins TRBV6-6 to TRBJ1-1. CDR1 and CDR2 from the germline V gene are MNHNY and SVGAGI (reference sequence). CDR3 length equals 14 residues.

CDR3: CASPGLAGESSYNEQFF. The chain couples TRBV2 to TRBJ2-1; without DNA, the TCRdb call of TRBD2 cannot be checked. Germline V gives CDR1 SNHLY, CDR2 FYNNEI. The CDR3 runs 17 residues. Full variable domain (missing parts from reference TRBV2 and TRBJ2-1): EPEVTQTPSHQVTQMGQEVILRCVPISNHLYFYWYRQILGQKVEFLVSFYNNEISEKSEIFDDQFSVERPDGSNFTLKIRSTKLEDSAMYFCASPGLAGESSYNEQFFGPGTRLTVL.

The chain links TRBV5-1 to TRBJ2-1; TCRdb names TRBD1, which stays unverified in the absence of DNA. CDR1 is SGHRS and CDR2 is YFSETQ in the germline V gene. The CDR3 covers 14 residues. CDR3 region: CASSFGGGKDEQFF.

The rearrangement joins TRBV12-3 or TRBV12-4 to TRBJ1-1. CDR3 size: 14 residues. The CDR3: CASSLGFRTPEAFF.

The rearrangement joins TRBV7-6 to TRBJ2-7. Germline V gene lookup returns CDR1 SGHVS and CDR2 FNYEAQ. The CDR3 has 13 amino acids. The CDR3: CASSLEISYEQYF.

The V gene is TRBV7-3, the J gene TRBJ2-7; TCRdb returns TRBD1, unconfirmable since there is no DNA. The CDR3 loop spans 14 amino acids. Germline V gene lookup returns CDR1 SGHTA and CDR2 FQGTGA. The CDR3 spells CASSVSGGVDEQYF. Complete variable domain (other parts from reference TRBV7-3 and TRBJ2-7): GAGVSQTPSNKVTEKGKYVELRCDPISGHTALYWYRQSLGQGPEFLIYFQGTGAADDSGLPNDRFFAVRPEGSVSTLKIQRTERGDSAVYLCASSVSGGVDEQYFGPGTRLTVT.

The chain recombines TRBV7-9 with TRBJ2-3. This CDR3 is built from 12 residues. Germline V lookup: CDR1 SEHNR, CDR2 FQNEAQ (reference sequence). This CDR3 is CASSRDQDTQYF.

J is TRBJ2-7 and V is TRBV27; TCRdb indicates TRBD1, and absent DNA this call remains unverified. Germline loops: CDR1 MNHEY, CDR2 SMNVEV (reference sequence). The CDR3 length is 14 residues. CDR3 amino acids: CASSLSLTGSEQYF.

The CDR3 loop is CASSQDRGQTYNEQFF. The J gene is TRBJ2-1, the V gene TRBV4-3; TCRdb names TRBD1, which stays unverified in the absence of DNA. The germline gives CDR1 LGHNA, CDR2 YSLEER. This CDR3 contains 16 residues.

This chain uses TRBV14 with TRBJ2-1; as DNA is missing, the TRBD2 call by TCRdb cannot be tested. This CDR3 is built from 17 residues. Per germline, CDR1 SGHDN and CDR2 FVKESK. CDR3 loop: CASSPTTGLAGGNEQFF. Using reference TRBV14 and TRBJ2-1 for the parts outside the CDR3, the full variable domain is EAGVTQFPSHSVIEKGQTVTLRCDPISGHDNLYWYRRVMGKEIKFLLHFVKESKQDESGMPNNRFLAERTGGTYSTLKVQPAELEDSGVYFCASSPTTGLAGGNEQFFGPGTRLTVL.

V gene TRBV28 combines with J gene TRBJ1-5; TCRdb gives TRBD1 as the D gene, but with no DNA this cannot be confirmed. There are 15 residues in the CDR3. CDR1 is MDHEN, CDR2 SYDVKM, per germline. CDR3: CASQEDRVATQPQHF. The whole variable domain, remainder taken from reference TRBV28 and TRBJ1-5, is DVKVTQSSRYLVKRTGEKVFLECVQDMDHENMFWYRQDPGLGLRLIYFSYDVKMKEKGDIPEGYSVSREKKERFSLILESASTNQTSMYLCASQEDRVATQPQHFGDGTRLSIL.

The rearrangement uses TRBV4-1 and TRBJ2-7; the TRBD2 assignment by TCRdb is unverifiable without DNA. The CDR3 has 16 amino acids. Germline-derived CDR1 and CDR2 are MGHRA and YSYEKL. The CDR3 spells CASSQDTGGLTYEQYF.

The genes are TRBV7-9 and TRBJ2-3; TCRdb proposes TRBD1, but this gene call is untestable without DNA. CDR1 SEHNR and CDR2 FQNEAQ come from the germline V gene (reference sequence). CDR3 length equals 16 residues. The CDR3 loop is CASSPRLGSSTDTQYF.

The chain couples TRBV30 to TRBJ1-1. The CDR3 covers 15 residues. Per germline, CDR1 GTSNPN and CDR2 SVGIG (reference sequence). The CDR3: CAWRPDSWGNTEAFF.

The chain recombines TRBV6-6 with TRBJ1-5; no DNA is available, so the TRBD1 call from TCRdb remains unchecked. Germline-derived CDR1 and CDR2 are MNHNY and SVGAGI (reference sequence). CDR3 size: 15 residues. The CDR3 region is CASSLRAGHNQPQHF.

The genes are TRBV28 and TRBJ1-4; checking the TCRdb D call of TRBD1 is not possible without DNA. Per germline, CDR1 MDHEN and CDR2 SYDVKM. This CDR3 region has 15 residues. The CDR3 loop reads CASSSDRDVIEKLFF.

The chain carries TRBV7-9 and TRBJ2-3. The CDR3 loop spans 12 amino acids. The germline gives CDR1 SEHNR, CDR2 FQNEAQ (reference sequence). CDR3 loop: CASSPILDTQYF.

The chain uses TRBV27 and TRBJ2-1; no DNA is available, so the TRBD2 call from TCRdb remains unchecked. Germline V lookup: CDR1 MNHEY, CDR2 SMNVEV (reference sequence). The CDR3 has 16 residues. The CDR3 protein is CASSLFPGGPSDEQFF.

The chain links TRBV29-1 to TRBJ1-1. The CDR3 consists of 15 residues. The V gene's germline CDR1 is SQVTM and CDR2 ANQGSEA. The CDR3 spells CSVEDSSGGNTEAFF.